The 5 T cell receptor beta chains in this list originate from one sample, sequenced in a study of T cells in pancreatic ductal adenocarcinoma. Surgery without prior neoadjuvant therapy was the treatment of the selected pancreatic ductal adenocarcinoma patients. Repertoires were generated with immunoSEQ multiplex PCR, while TCRdb's copy carries only in-frame clones and drops some. Of around 100,000 clones listed, roughly 95% were seen once; the top ten hold about 3%. Sequenced: PBMCs. The origin of the receptors is a human donor with pancreatic ductal adenocarcinoma.

This rearrangement joins TRBV11-2 to TRBJ2-2; 9 nucleotides line up with TRBD2. This CDR3 contains 17 residues. Germline CDR1 and CDR2: SGHAT and FQNNGV. V trimming: 4 bases; J trimming: 0 bases; junction bases outside the gene matches: 6. CDR3 protein: CASSYTSGGTNTGELFF. DNA for the CDR3: TGTGCCAGCAGCTATACCAGCGGGGGGACGAACACCGGGGAGCTGTTTTTT.

In this sample, this clone turned up once. V usage is TRBV19 and J usage is TRBJ2-6; 9 bases are a match to TRBD1. Germline CDR1 and CDR2: LNHDA and SQIVND (reference sequence). V lost 5 bases, J lost 2 bases, and 7 bases stayed unmatched. The CDR3 runs 17 residues. CDR3 in DNA: TGTGCCAGTAGTTCACGGGACAGGGAAACTGGGGCCAACGTCCTGACTTTC. It is translated as CASSSRDRETGANVLTF.

The rearrangement links TRBV4-2 to TRBJ1-3, with D maybe TRBD1 (5 bases). V was trimmed by 1 base and J by 0 bases, leaving 10 bases between them. The germline V gene has CDR1 LGHNA and CDR2 YNFKEQ. The CDR3 runs to 16 residues. The DNA for the CDR3 is TGTGCCAGCAGCCAAGCGGAACAGGTCTCTGGAAACACCATATATTTT. Translated, it gives CASSQAEQVSGNTIYF.

V gene TRBV15 combines with J gene TRBJ2-1, with 8 bases matching TRBD2. Germline V gene sequence: CDR1 LNHNV, CDR2 YYDKDF (reference sequence). The CDR3 sequence is 18 residues long. The trim removed 0 bases at V and 5 bases at J, leaving 12 bases unmatched. Written as DNA, the CDR3 is TGTGCCACCAGCAGAGATAGGTTTGGCACTAGCGGCAACAATGAGCAGTTCTTC. It translates to CATSRDRFGTSGNNEQFF. The variable domain in full, completed from reference TRBV15 and TRBJ2-1, reads DAMVIQNPRYQVTQFGKPVTLSCSQTLNHNVMYWYQQKSSQAPKLLFHYYDKDFNNEADTPDNFQSRRPNTSFCFLDIRSPGLGDTAMYLCATSRDRFGTSGNNEQFFGPGTRLTVL.

J is TRBJ2-7 and V is TRBV6-1; TRBD2 matches at 7 bases. The CDR3 contains 13 residues. V lost 7 bases to trimming and J lost 0 bases; unmatched junction nucleotides: 3. Per germline, CDR1 MNHNS and CDR2 SASEGT. This CDR3 reads CASTSGDSYEQYF. The DNA of the CDR3 is TGTGCCAGCACCAGCGGGGACTCCTACGAGCAGTACTTC.